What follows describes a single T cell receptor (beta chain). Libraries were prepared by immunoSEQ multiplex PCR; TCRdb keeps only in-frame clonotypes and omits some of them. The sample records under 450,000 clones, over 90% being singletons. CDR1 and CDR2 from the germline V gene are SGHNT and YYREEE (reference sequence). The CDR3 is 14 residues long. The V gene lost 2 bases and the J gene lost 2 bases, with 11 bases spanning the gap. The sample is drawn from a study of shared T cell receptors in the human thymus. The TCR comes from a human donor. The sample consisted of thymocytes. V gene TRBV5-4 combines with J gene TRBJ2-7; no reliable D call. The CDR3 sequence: CASSFRGRPYEQYF. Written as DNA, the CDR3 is TGTGCCAGCAGCTTTCGTGGCAGACCCTACGAGCAGTACTTC.